This T cell receptor (beta chain) was documented in a study of cytomegalovirus exposure and HLA in healthy donors. Overall study results and limits: According to the study, 160 or so TCR beta chains were cytomegalovirus-associated.

This CDR3 is built from 15 residues. The junction had 14 bases not matched to a gene; V was cut back by 6 bases and J by 12 bases. CDR1 is SGHNT, CDR2 YYREEE, per germline (reference sequence). Primers for the PCR totalled 60 Vbeta and 13 Jbeta. Clones were sequenced by immunoSEQ multiplex PCR, and TCRdb holds only the in-frame ones, with some missing. The sample shows about 120,000 clones, over 60% of them seen only once. This clone came up a few times. Its antigen is not known. This TCR was recovered from a man younger than 35 in good health and CMV-seronegative. Material for sequencing was PBMCs. The chain carries TRBV5-4 and TRBJ2-1, with 11 bases aligning to TRBD2. This CDR3 is CASTTLAGGYRGQFF. CDR3 in DNA: TGTGCCAGCACAACTCTAGCGGGGGGTTATCGCGGGCAGTTCTTC.